The 17 T cell receptor beta chains below come from one sample, sequenced in a study of T and B cells in COVID-19 patients. TRB rearrangements were amplified by multiplex PCR with BIOMED2 TRB-A/B primers. One entry per CDR3 protein, called by TCRdb with MiXCR from the multiplex PCR reads. The profile shows approximately 3,100 distinct CDR3 sequences, approximately 22% of them singletons. From blood, roughly 250-550 ng of genomic DNA served as TRB template. The sequenced material came from blood. All receptors come from a human donor with active COVID-19.

This clonotype is deemed medium-sized. The DNA for the CDR3 is TGTGCCAGCAGTTCCTCAGGGGGCGGACAGAAGCAGTACTTC. Amino acid sequence: CASSSSGGGQKQYF. The genes are TRBV12-3 or TRBV12-4 and TRBJ2-7; 8 nucleotides line up with TRBD1. This CDR3 contains 14 residues. Germline trimming cut 4 bases from V and 8 bases from J; bases unmatched to any gene: 10.

V is TRBV10-1 and J is TRBJ2-3; D may be TRBD2 (6 bases). V lost 7 bases to trimming and J lost 8 bases, with 19 bases between them. The CDR3 is made up of 14 amino acids. Germline CDR1 WNHNN, CDR2 SYGVQD (reference sequence). CDR3 residues: CASKGPRGNLTQYF. The CDR3 coding sequence is TGCGCCAGCAAAGGGCCCCGCGGGAATCTTACGCAGTATTTT.

This rearrangement joins TRBV4-3 to TRBJ2-7, with D possibly matching TRBD1 (5 bases). V shed 5 bases and J shed 0 bases, with 11 bases lying between them. This CDR3 spans 14 amino acids. The germline CDR1 and CDR2 sequences are LGHNA and YSLEER. The CDR3 protein is CASSARQGSYEQYF. The CDR3 DNA is TGCGCCAGCAGCGCCAGGCAGGGCTCCTACGAGCAGTACTTC.

Sample share makes this clonotype large. J is TRBJ2-2 and V is TRBV19; D could derive from TRBD1 or TRBD2 (6 bases each). This CDR3 region has 15 residues. The germline V and J ends were trimmed by 7 bases and 5 bases, with 17 bases remaining between them. CDR1 is LNHDA, CDR2 SQIVND, per germline (reference sequence). CDR3 DNA: TGTGCCAGTACAAAGGGGGGACACGCAACCGGGGAGCTGTTTTTT. As protein: CASTKGGHATGELFF.

The genes are TRBV11-2 and TRBJ2-1; no clear D gene. There are 11 residues in the CDR3. Germline V gives CDR1 SGHAT, CDR2 FQNNGV. V was pared by 4 bases and J by 12 bases, with 10 bases between. CDR3 region: CASSSWTGQFF. CDR3 nucleotide sequence: TGTGCCAGCAGCTCCTGGACGGGGCAGTTCTTC.

The chain has TRBV7-2 and TRBJ2-3, with 8 positions matching TRBD2. The germline V gene encodes CDR1 SGHTA and CDR2 FQGNSA. The V gene end was trimmed by 5 bases and the J gene end by 2 bases; junction bases not matched to a gene: 3. The CDR3 has 14 amino acids. CDR3 amino acids: CASSRGLVTDTQYF. CDR3 coding DNA: TGTGCCAGCAGCAGGGGACTAGTCACAGATACGCAGTATTTT.

V and J are TRBV21-1 and TRBJ2-6; whether TRBD2, the table's D call, matches the DNA was not checked. TRBV21-1 is assigned pseudogene status. The CDR3 totals 16 residues. The CDR3 bases are TGTGCCAGCAGCAAAGAAGGGCACCCTGGGGCCAACGTCCTGACTTTC. This encodes CASSKEGHPGANVLTF.

This clonotype is large. The V gene is TRBV19, the J gene TRBJ2-1; TRBD1 is a possible D gene (6 bases). The CDR3 totals 13 residues. The germline gives CDR1 LNHDA, CDR2 SQIVND (reference sequence). Trimming removed 6 bases at V and 4 bases at J, with 10 bases between. CDR3 DNA sequence: TGTGCCAGTAGGATTGACAGGTACAATGAGCAGTTCTTC. This gives the protein CASRIDRYNEQFF.

The chain joins TRBV14 to TRBJ1-1; TRBD1 aligns across 9 bases. The trim removed 6 bases at V and 6 bases at J, leaving 14 bases unmatched. The CDR3 extends over 16 amino acids. From germline, CDR1 is SGHDN and CDR2 FVKESK. CDR3 nucleotide sequence: TGTGCCAGCAGTCGATCCGGGACAGGGCGGGGAGCTGAAGCTTTCTTT. Amino acids: CASSRSGTGRGAEAFF.

The rearrangement links TRBV29-1 to TRBJ2-1; maybe TRBD2 (6 bases). The V and J ends lost 4 bases and 8 bases respectively, with 9 bases between them. Germline CDR1 SQVTM, CDR2 ANQGSEA. The CDR3 is 11 residues long. As DNA, the CDR3 is TGCAGCGTTGTGGCGGGACATGAGCAGTTCTTC. Protein sequence: CSVVAGHEQFF.

This clonotype is termed medium-sized. This rearrangement joins TRBV6-2 or TRBV6-3 to TRBJ2-3; 8 bases are a match to TRBD1. Germline V CDR1 and CDR2: MNHEY, SVGEGT. The V segment lost 2 bases and the J segment 5 bases; nucleotides outside the gene matches: 12. CDR3 length: 17 amino acids. The CDR3 spells CASSYEIWTGYEDTQYF. The CDR3 bases are TGTGCCAGCAGTTACGAGATCTGGACAGGGTATGAAGATACGCAGTATTTT.

By share of the sample, this clonotype is medium-sized. CDR3 nucleotides: TGTGCCACCCGGGGGGTACTAGGACCCGATACGCAGTATTTT. Its translation: CATRGVLGPDTQYF. The chain joins TRBV6-2 or TRBV6-3 to TRBJ2-3; 7 bases agree with TRBD2. The CDR3 totals 14 residues. Per the germline V gene, CDR1 is MNHEY and CDR2 is SVGEGT. V was clipped by 10 bases and J by 6 bases; unmatched bases: 13.

This clonotype is medium-sized within its sample. This sequence joins TRBV19 and TRBJ2-1; TRBD2 matches at 9 bases. The CDR3 covers 15 residues. V dropped 3 bases and J dropped 10; count of bases not matched to a gene: 10. Germline V gene data show CDR1 as LNHDA and CDR2 as SQIVND (reference sequence). CDR3 in amino acids: CASSIGSGRGGEQFF. CDR3 coding DNA: TGTGCCAGTAGTATTGGTAGCGGGAGAGGAGGGGAGCAGTTCTTC. The complete variable domain, with remaining parts taken from reference TRBV19 and TRBJ2-1, reads DGGITQSPKYLFRKEGQNVTLSCEQNLNHDAMYWYRQDPGQGLRLIYYSQIVNDFQKGDIAEGYSVSREKKESFPLTVTSAQKNPTAFYLCASSIGSGRGGEQFFGPGTRLTVL.

This clonotype is medium-sized. V usage is TRBV5-4 and J usage is TRBJ2-3; D is uncertain. The germline V and J ends were trimmed by 4 bases and 0 bases, with 12 bases remaining between them. Germline CDR1 is SGHNT and CDR2 is YYREEE (reference sequence). CDR3 size: 15 residues. The CDR3 nucleotides are TGTGCCAGCAGCCCCACCGGAACTAGCACAGATACGCAGTATTTT. Residues: CASSPTGTSTDTQYF.

Relative to its sample, this clonotype is medium-sized. V and J are TRBV27 and TRBJ2-2; D is ambiguous. This CDR3 region has 13 residues. CDR1 is MNHEY and CDR2 is SMNVEV in the germline V gene (reference sequence). V was trimmed by 6 bases and J by 8 bases, leaving 13 bases between them. The CDR3 here is CASSFLTRGELFF. In DNA form, the CDR3 reads TGTGCCAGCAGCTTTCTCACCAGGGGGGAGCTGTTTTTT.

The chain links TRBV12-3 or TRBV12-4 to TRBJ2-1; D perhaps matches TRBD2 (6 bases). V dropped 5 bases and J dropped 9 bases, with 8 bases sitting between them. The CDR3 extends over 11 amino acids. The CDR3: CASSVGGEQFF. The CDR3 region has the DNA TGTGCCAGCAGTGTCGGGGGTGAGCAGTTCTTC.

In this sample, this clonotype is medium-sized (0.01 to 0.1%). The chain is built from TRBV7-6 and TRBJ2-1; no clear D. This CDR3 contains 11 residues. V shed 3 bases and J shed 6 bases, with 3 bases lying between them. CDR1 and CDR2 from the germline V gene are SGHVS and FNYEAQ. The CDR3: CASSFGNEQFF. CDR3 in DNA: TGTGCCAGCAGCTTTGGCAATGAGCAGTTCTTC.